This is a list of T cell receptor beta chains from one sample in a study of post-analysis software for immune sequencing data. TCRdb ran MiXCR on the PCR reads and lists one entry per CDR3 protein. The sample has more than 500,000 distinct CDR3 sequences, approximately 34% seen once. The sequenced sample was blood. These receptors were collected from a girl aged 2 to 17 with multiple sclerosis. Both conserved end residues are part of each CDR3. A D gene is named only where the DNA matches it firmly. Rows give clone size only sometimes, using once, few, many, or a class for an expanded clone.

>-|TRBJ2-1|14|TRBV7-6|-
TGTGCCAGCAGCTCCTTCAGCCCTTCCAATGAGCAGTTCTTC
CASSSFSPSNEQFF
>TRBD2|TRBJ2-5|14|TRBV29-1|-
TGCAGCGTTCGACTAGCGGGGGAACAAGAGACCCAGTACTTC
CSVRLAGEQETQYF
>-|TRBJ2-2|15|TRBV9|-
TGTGCCAGCAGCACAAGGAACAGGGATGACGGGGAGCTGTTTTTT
CASSTRNRDDGELFF
>TRBD1|TRBJ2-1|14|TRBV10-2|few
TGCGCCAGTACCGGGACAGGGGGCGCGGTTGGGCAGTTCTTC
CASTGTGGAVGQFF
>-|TRBJ2-1|14|TRBV7-9|-
TGTGCCAGCAGCCACTTCGAGGGTTACAATGAGCAGTTCTTC
CASSHFEGYNEQFF
>TRBD1|TRBJ2-1|14|TRBV4-1|-
TGCGCCAGCAGCGACACAGGGGGCGGGAATGAGCAGTTCTTC
CASSDTGGGNEQFF
>TRBD2|TRBJ2-4|17|TRBV4-1|-
TGCGCCAGCAGCCAAGAAAGCGGGGGGGCCCGGCAAGGCATTCAGTACTTC
CASSQESGGARQGIQYF
>TRBD1|TRBJ1-4|18|TRBV10-3|-
TGTGCCATCAGTGAAGAAAGGGGGCAGAAGCCTCATAATGAAAAACGGTTTTTT
CAISEERGQKPHNEKRFF
>-|TRBJ2-1|14|TRBV24-1|-
TGTGCCACCAGTGATGACTACAGGGTCGATGAGCAGTTCTTC
CATSDDYRVDEQFF
>-|TRBJ1-5|12|TRBV29-1|few
TGCAGCGTTGAAACCGCCAATGGGCCCCAGCATTTT
CSVETANGPQHF
>TRBD1|TRBJ1-2|15|TRBV7-8|-
TGTGCCAGCAAAGACCCGGGACAGGGGAGCTATGGCTACACCTTC
CASKDPGQGSYGYTF
>TRBD1|TRBJ1-1|14|TRBV7-9|-
TGTGCCAGCAGTGGGGAGGGGGCGCACACTGAAGCTTTCTTT
CASSGEGAHTEAFF
>TRBD2|TRBJ2-1|18|TRBV7-3|-
TGTGCCAGCAGCTCAAGCATTTACCAGCGGGGGGGCCGCAATGAGCAGTTCTTC
CASSSSIYQRGGRNEQFF
>TRBD1|TRBJ1-2|15|TRBV4-1|-
TGCGCCAGCAGCCACCGGGACAGGGCATTCTATGGCTACACCTTC
CASSHRDRAFYGYTF
>-|TRBJ2-5|12|TRBV20-1|-
TGCAGTGCTAGAATGGTCCAAGAGACCCAGTACTTC
CSARMVQETQYF
>TRBD2|TRBJ2-4|16|TRBV20-1|few
TGCAGTGCTGGACGGAGCGGGGGGGCGGTCAAAAACATTCAGTACTTC
CSAGRSGGAVKNIQYF
>-|TRBJ2-7|17|TRBV7-6|few
TGTGCCAGCAGCTTAGATGAGGGTCTAGGGGGGTCCTACGAGCAGTACTTC
CASSLDEGLGGSYEQYF
>TRBD1|TRBJ1-2|12|TRBV28|many
TGTGCCAGCAGTCCGGACAGGGGAGGCTACACCTTC
CASSPDRGGYTF
>TRBD2|TRBJ2-5|17|TRBV2|-
TGTGCCAGTCGCCTAGCGGGGGGGCGCGCCCAAGTTCAGACCCAGTACTTC
CASRLAGGRAQVQTQYF
>-|TRBJ1-6|18|TRBV7-2|-
TGTGCCAGCAGCTTCGGAGGTTTTGGGAGCTCCTATAATTCACCCCTCCACTTT
CASSFGGFGSSYNSPLHF
>-|TRBJ2-5|11|TRBV29-1|-
TGCAGCTGCTACAGGGAAGAGACCCAGTACTTC
CSCYREETQYF
>TRBD2|TRBJ2-5|14|TRBV10-3|few
TGTGCCATCTGGGGGGGGACTCAGCAAGAGACCCAGTACTTC
CAIWGGTQQETQYF
>TRBD2|TRBJ2-5|13|TRBV7-3|few
TGTGCCAGCGGGAGGGGAACGGGAGAGACCCAGTACTTC
CASGRGTGETQYF
>-|TRBJ2-7|13|TRBV29-1|-
TGCAGCGTTGTAGATACAGGGAGCAACGAGCAGTACTTC
CSVVDTGSNEQYF
>-|TRBJ2-1|14|TRBV20-1|-
TGCAGCCCTAATAAGCGGAGCTCCTACAATGAGCAGTTCTTC
CSPNKRSSYNEQFF
>-|TRBJ2-6|16|TRBV7-8|-
TGTGCCGGCAGCTCAAGGGACCACTCTGGGGCCAACGTCCTGACTTTC
CAGSSRDHSGANVLTF
>-|TRBJ1-1|16|TRBV10-3|-
TGTGCCATCAGTGAGCCCCGGGACGGGAAGAACACTGAAGCTTTCTTT
CAISEPRDGKNTEAFF
>-|TRBJ2-1|12|TRBV2|few
TGTGCCAGCAATAGGGTGGGCAATGAGCAGTTCTTC
CASNRVGNEQFF
>-|TRBJ2-1|12|TRBV20-1|-
TGCAGTGCTAGAGTGCCGCCGCAAGAGCAGTTCTTC
CSARVPPQEQFF
>-|TRBJ1-4|10|TRBV4-1|-
TGCGCCAGCAGCCGAGAAAAACTGTTTTTT
CASSREKLFF
>-|TRBJ1-5|12|TRBV2|-
TGTGCCAGCAGTTCAGGGGCTCAGCCCCAGCATTTT
CASSSGAQPQHF
>-|TRBJ1-1|13|TRBV6-5|-
TGTGCCAGCAGTTACGACCTGGTGGGGAGGGCTTTCTTT
CASSYDLVGRAFF
>TRBD1|TRBJ1-2|13|TRBV29-1|-
TGCAGCGTTGACCCGGGACAGGGGAATGGCTACACCTTC
CSVDPGQGNGYTF
>-|TRBJ2-6|18|TRBV5-1|-
TGCGCCAGCAGCTTGTTTTCGGGACGGACCTCTGGGGCCAACGTCCTGACTTTC
CASSLFSGRTSGANVLTF
>TRBD1|TRBJ2-2|15|TRBV11-2|-
TGTGCCAGCAGCCTAGGACAGGGCGTCACCGGGGAGCGGTTTTTT
CASSLGQGVTGERFF
>-|TRBJ2-7|13|TRBV14|few
TGTGCCAGCAGCCCGCAGGGTAACTACGAGCAGTACTTC
CASSPQGNYEQYF
>-|TRBJ1-4|16|TRBV5-6|few
TGTGCCAGCAGCTTGATTTGGGACACAACTAATGAAAAACTGTTTTTT
CASSLIWDTTNEKLFF
>-|TRBJ1-2|14|TRBV4-1|-
TGCGCCAGCAGCCAAGTCACATCGAACTATGGCTACACCTTC
CASSQVTSNYGYTF
>-|TRBJ2-7|14|TRBV5-6|-
TGTGCCAGCAGCTTGTGGAACCAGGGGACCGAGCGGTACTTC
CASSLWNQGTERYF
>-|TRBJ2-5|11|TRBV20-1|few
TGCAGTGCTAGAGATTCTGAGACCCAGTACTTC
CSARDSETQYF
>TRBD1|TRBJ1-1|14|TRBV12-3/TRBV12-4|few
TGTGCCAGCAGTACCCTAACAGGGGGGACTGAAGCTTTCTTT
CASSTLTGGTEAFF
>-|TRBJ1-1|17|TRBV5-1|-
TGCGCCAGCAGCTTGTTCCTCCAGGGAGGGGAGAACACTGAAGCTTTCTTT
CASSLFLQGGENTEAFF
>-|TRBJ1-2|14|TRBV28|-
TGTGCCAGCAGTGGGGGGTACAGGGAAGACGGCTACACCTTC
CASSGGYREDGYTF
>TRBD1|TRBJ1-5|17|TRBV20-1|-
TGCAGTGCTAAGCCGACAGGGGAGGTTTCTTCAAATCAGCCCCAGCATTTT
CSAKPTGEVSSNQPQHF
>TRBD2|TRBJ2-1|17|TRBV20-1|-
TGCAGTGCTAGAGATACTAGCGGGGGGGATTATTACAATGAGCAGTTCTTC
CSARDTSGGDYYNEQFF
>TRBD1|TRBJ2-5|17|TRBV3-1|-
TGTGCCAGCAGCACGGACAGGGATAAAGGGATAGGAGAGACCCAGTACTTC
CASSTDRDKGIGETQYF
>-|TRBJ2-4|13|TRBV12-3/TRBV12-4|few
TGTGCCAGCAGGGCGGACCCCGAAAACATTCAGTACTTC
CASRADPENIQYF
>-|TRBJ2-1|13|TRBV29-1|-
TGCAGCGTCCGGGACGGTGAAGGAGATGAGCAGTTCTTC
CSVRDGEGDEQFF
>TRBD2|TRBJ2-1|15|TRBV20-1|-
TGCAGTGCTAGGGAACTAGCGGGAGGCGGCAATGAGCAGTTCTTC
CSARELAGGGNEQFF
>-|TRBJ2-7|14|TRBV6-5|-
TGTGCCAGCAGTTACCCTGGTCTCCCGGGCGAGCAGTACTTC
CASSYPGLPGEQYF
>-|TRBJ2-3|16|TRBV10-3|many
TGTGCCATCAGTGAGACCGACGGAACTAGCACAGATACGCAGTATTTT
CAISETDGTSTDTQYF
>-|TRBJ1-1|11|TRBV4-1|few
TGCGCCAGCAGCCACAACAGGGTCGCTTTCTTT
CASSHNRVAFF